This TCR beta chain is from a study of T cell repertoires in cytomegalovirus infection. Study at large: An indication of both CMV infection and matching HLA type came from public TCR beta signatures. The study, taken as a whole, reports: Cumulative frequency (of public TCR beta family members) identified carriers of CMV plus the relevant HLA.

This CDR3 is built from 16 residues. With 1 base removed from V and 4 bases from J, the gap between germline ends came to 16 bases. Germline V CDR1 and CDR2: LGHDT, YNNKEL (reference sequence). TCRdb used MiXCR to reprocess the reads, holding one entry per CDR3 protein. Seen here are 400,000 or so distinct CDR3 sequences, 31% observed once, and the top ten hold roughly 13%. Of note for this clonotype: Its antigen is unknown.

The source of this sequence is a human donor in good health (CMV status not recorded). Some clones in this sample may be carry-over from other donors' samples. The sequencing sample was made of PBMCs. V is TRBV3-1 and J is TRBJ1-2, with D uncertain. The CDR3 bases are TGTGCCAGCAGCCAAGGCCTGATGATATCTGGCTATGGCTACACCTTC. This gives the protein CASSQGLMISGYGYTF. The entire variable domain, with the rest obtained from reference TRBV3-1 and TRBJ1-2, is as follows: DTAVSQTPKYLVTQMGNDKSIKCEQNLGHDTMYWYKQDSKKFLKIMFSYNNKELIINETVPNRFSPKSPDKAHLNLHINSLELGDSAVYFCASSQGLMISGYGYTFGSGTRLTVV.